This T cell receptor (beta chain) was obtained from a study of Ad26.COV2.S vaccination and SARS-CoV-2 variants. Measured with immunoSEQ multiplex PCR; TCRdb has only the in-frame clones, and not every one. The data hold around 380,000 clones, with 88% observed a single time. Noted treatment: about 20 received Ad26.COV2.S at low or high dose, single or two shots; 5 received placebo; per-sample allocation not given. Following the first vaccine or placebo injection, samples were taken on day 63. An adult aged 18-55 years in Boston served as the donor. The shot given was an Ad26 vector that makes Wuhan-strain SARS-CoV-2 spike. There are 13 residues in the CDR3. CDR1 is GTSNPN and CDR2 is SVGIG in the germline V gene (reference sequence).

J is TRBJ1-1 and V is TRBV30; 9 nucleotides match TRBD1. The sequence derives from a person aged 18-65 years who received the Ad26.COV2.S COVID-19 vaccine or a placebo. The material was peripheral blood, obtained in a trial of Ad26.COV2.S vaccine versus placebo. The CDR3 coding sequence is TGTGCTACGGACAGGGGTTCCGGCACTGAAGCTTTCTTT. Its translation is CATDRGSGTEAFF.